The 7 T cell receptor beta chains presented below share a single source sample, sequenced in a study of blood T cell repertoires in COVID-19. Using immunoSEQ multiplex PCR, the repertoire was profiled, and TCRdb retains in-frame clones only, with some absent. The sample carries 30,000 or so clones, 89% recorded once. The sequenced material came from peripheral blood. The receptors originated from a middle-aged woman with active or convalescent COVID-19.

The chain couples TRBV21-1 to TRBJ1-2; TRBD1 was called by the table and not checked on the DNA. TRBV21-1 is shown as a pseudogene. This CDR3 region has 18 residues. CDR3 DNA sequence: TGTGCCAGCAGCTACCCCGTTCCGGGACAGGCGTCAAAAGTTGGCTACACCTTC. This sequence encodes CASSYPVPGQASKVGYTF.

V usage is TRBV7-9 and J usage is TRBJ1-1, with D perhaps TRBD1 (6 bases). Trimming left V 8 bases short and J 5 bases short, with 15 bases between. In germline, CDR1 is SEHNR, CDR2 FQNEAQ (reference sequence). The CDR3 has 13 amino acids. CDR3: CASGITGITEAFF. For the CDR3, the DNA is TGTGCCAGCGGCATAACAGGGATAACTGAAGCTTTCTTT.

The CDR3 nucleotides are TGTGCCAGCAGCCAAGAGGGGGGAGTCCGCACTGAAGCTTTCTTT. It yields the protein CASSQEGGVRTEAFF. The rearrangement links TRBV3-1 (or the pseudogene TRBV3-2) to TRBJ1-1; possible D gene TRBD1, 5 bases. The CDR3 runs 15 residues. The germline V gene has CDR1 LGHDT and CDR2 YNNKEL (reference sequence). Trimming took 0 bases from V and 4 from J, leaving 12 bases between them.

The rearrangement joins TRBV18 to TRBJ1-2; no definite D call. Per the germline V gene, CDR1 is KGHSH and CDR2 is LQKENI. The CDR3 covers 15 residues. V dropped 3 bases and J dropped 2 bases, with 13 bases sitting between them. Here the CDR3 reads CASSPGSDVNYGYTF. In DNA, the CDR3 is TGTGCCAGCTCACCGGGGAGTGACGTAAACTATGGCTACACCTTC.

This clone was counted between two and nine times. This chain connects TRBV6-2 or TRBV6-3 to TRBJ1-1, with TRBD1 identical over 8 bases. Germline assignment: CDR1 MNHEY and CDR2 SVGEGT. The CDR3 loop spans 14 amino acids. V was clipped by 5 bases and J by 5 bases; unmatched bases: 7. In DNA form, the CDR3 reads TGTGCCAGCAGTGGACACAGGGGGTTGACTGAAGCTTTCTTT. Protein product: CASSGHRGLTEAFF.

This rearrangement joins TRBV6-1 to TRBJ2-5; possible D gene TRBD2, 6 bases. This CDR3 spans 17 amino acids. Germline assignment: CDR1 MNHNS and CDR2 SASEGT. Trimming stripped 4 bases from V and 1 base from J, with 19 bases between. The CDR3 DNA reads TGTGCCAGCAGTGCGGGGGACCTCCGCCCCTTCCAAGAGACCCAGTACTTC. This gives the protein CASSAGDLRPFQETQYF.

CDR3 residues: CATQPTGFPVSGGAEPNYEQYF. The CDR3 DNA reads TGTGCCACCCAACCGACAGGGTTTCCCGTGTCGGGCGGGGCAGAACCCAACTACGAGCAGTACTTC. The chain links TRBV19 to TRBJ2-7, with D possibly TRBD1 on 7 matching bases. The CDR3 consists of 22 residues. V was cut by 10 bases and J by 3 bases, with 43 bases left in between. Germline V gene sequence: CDR1 LNHDA, CDR2 SQIVND (reference sequence).